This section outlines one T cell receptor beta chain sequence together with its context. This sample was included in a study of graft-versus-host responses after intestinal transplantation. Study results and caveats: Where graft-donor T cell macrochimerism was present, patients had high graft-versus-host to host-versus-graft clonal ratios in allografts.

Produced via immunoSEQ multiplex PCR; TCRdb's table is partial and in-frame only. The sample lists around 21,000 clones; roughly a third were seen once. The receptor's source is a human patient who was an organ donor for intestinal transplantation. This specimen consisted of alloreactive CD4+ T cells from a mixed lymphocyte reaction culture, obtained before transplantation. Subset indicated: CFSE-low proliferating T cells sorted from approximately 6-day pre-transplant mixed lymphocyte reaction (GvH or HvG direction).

Written as DNA, the CDR3 is TGTGCCAGCAGCTGGGACAGGGCCAAGGATGAGCAGTTCTTC. Amino acid sequence: CASSWDRAKDEQFF. The genes are TRBV6-6 and TRBJ2-1; 9 positions agree with TRBD1. CDR1 and CDR2 (germline): MNHNY, SVGAGI (reference sequence). The CDR3 contains 14 residues. Germline trimming cut 6 bases from V and 8 bases from J; bases unmatched to any gene: 8.